This T cell receptor beta chain was sequenced for a study of shared clonotypes between healthy human individuals (dated by TCRdb to between 2020 and 2021). Broadly, across the study: The cohort comprised a couple of women and a few men aged 18 to 49 years. To increase sequencing depth and limit assay-specific biases, different laboratories used diverse techniques to prepare libraries and sequence TCR repertoires. Leukapheresis yielded between about 0.94 and 10 billion PBMCs per donor. Blood TCR repertoires of roughly five healthy adults were deeply sequenced to estimate repertoire size and the extent of clonotype sharing between individuals. Per donor, three plates each were used for CD4 naive and CD4 memory, two for CD8 naive, and one for CD8 memory. Summary of the overall study and its limitations: Because the study included only a small number of donors, the genetic and exposure-history diversity represented was limited. Based on pairwise subsampling, the degree of clonotype sharing among donors was expected to be affected by sequencing depth. Sampling was restricted to blood, and TCR repertoires in tissues likely differ from the TCR repertoires found in blood. Even with the large sequencing depth, rarefaction of the sorted-subset datasets indicated that sequencing was incomplete. Compared with non-shared clonotypes, clonotypes shared by all four sorted-subset donors had higher generation probabilities. Sharing across several donors was observed for about 5% of naive CD4, 3.5% of naive CD8, roughly 2.3% of memory CD4, and about 0.4% of memory CD8 clonotypes. Larger estimated clonotype richness was generally found for naive subsets than for memory subsets.

Trimmed from V: 0 bases; trimmed from J: 4 bases; junction bases lacking a gene match: 4. The germline V gene specifies SGHTA as CDR1 and FQGNSA as CDR2. Including the terminal cysteine and phenylalanine, the CDR3 comprises 15 residues. Only CDR3 DNA is held: 45 bases, read in frame from base 1. With respect to this clone: Its antigen has not been determined. No much larger clonotype is one base removed from it; base qualities were not supplied.

Using the deep immunoSEQ assay, TCR CDR3 regions were amplified from genomic DNA by multiplex PCR. For each cell subset, the extracted genomic DNA was distributed evenly across all wells of several immunoSEQ 96-well plates, and each plate served as one replicate. For sorted subsets, 150 to 250 ng of genomic DNA, equivalent to 30,000 or so T cell genomes, went into each replicate PCR. Purified libraries were measured with a Qubit 3.0 fluorometer, size-checked on a Bioanalyzer 2100, and measured again with the KAPA Library Quantification kit. Each immunoSEQ 96-well plate was sequenced on its own single-read 150-cycle Illumina NextSeq 550 flow cell. Turning to the authors' computational methods: Because the immunoSEQ output held only junctional sequences and lacked quality scores, the filtering could not match the filtering applied to full-length reads. To assign V/J genes and CDR3, sequences were annotated using PyIR, a Python wrapper for IgBLAST v1.9, with IMGT germline references. Reads were removed for weak V/J assignments (E-value above 1e-6), missing CDR3, stop codons, out-of-frame junctions, or ambiguous translated residues. V3J clonotypes were defined by identical inferred V gene, J gene, and CDR3 amino acid sequence. The percentage overlap between two repertoires was calculated by dividing the number of shared unique clonotypes by the size of the smaller repertoire. Richness of each repertoire was evaluated using RTK rarefaction, the Chao1 estimator, and Recon v2.1 estimates of unobserved clonotypes. Generation probabilities for all TCRbeta clonotypes obtained by the gDNA method from four donors were computed using OLGA. What TCRdb holds here is the immuneACCESS table cut down to in-frame rearrangements. Part of the clones is not present; checked against another copy, under half of the missing clones reflect an unresolved V gene, and the others are unexplained. V and J calls plus clone size are reproduced from that table; the DNA served to infer D and trimming. The sample table contains around 1.4 million clones; only one count was recorded for approximately 98.5% of them. Roughly 0.35% of the sample lies in the top ten.

The donors were healthy, HIV-negative adults with no recently reported acute infections or vaccinations. Every donor was a Caucasian adult living in Nashville, Tennessee, USA. CD4+ T cells were enriched through magnetic negative selection, after which naive cells were positively selected on CD45RA and the remaining negative fraction served as the memory subset. After blood collection by leukapheresis, PBMCs were isolated using Ficoll-Histopaque density gradient centrifugation and then cryopreserved in the vapor phase of liquid nitrogen. Analytical flow cytometry was used to check the purity and quantity of each magnetically sorted T cell population. Genomic DNA was isolated from every sorted fraction and measured by UV absorbance on a Nanodrop 2000c.

The source is a man aged 25-45 years in good health. This sequence uses TRBV7-2 and TRBJ2-3; 7 nucleotides in the junction match TRBD2. The sample taken for sequencing was naive CD4+ T cells sorted from blood. In light of the paper, this sample's cell subset or site label describes: CD45RA+ positively selected. CDR3 sequence: CASSLAGGPADTQYF. The sequenced DNA is TGTGCCAGCAGCTTAGCGGGAGGGCCGGCAGATACGCAGTATTTT.